This T cell receptor (beta chain) was captured by sequencing in a study of T cell repertoires in cytomegalovirus infection. Study-level results: CMV-specific TCR beta clonotypes restricted by HLA-C were the ones dominating the ex vivo response.

TCRdb called the reads again in MiXCR, with one record for every CDR3 protein. The data show 450,000 to 650,000 distinct CDR3 sequences, roughly 42% seen once. This clonotype was observed once. What it binds is unknown. After removal of 8 bases from V and 6 bases from J, the junction contained 16 bases not matched to a gene. CDR3 length equals 16 residues. This chain joins TRBV7-1 and TRBJ2-1; TRBD2 aligns across 7 bases. TRBV7-1 is an ORF, and what it does is uncertain. Sequenced material: cultured PBMCs, taken from culture after CMV antigen stimulation. This receptor was taken from a human donor in good health (CMV status not recorded). Some clones in this sample may be carry-over from other donors' samples. The CDR3 is CASAPRGEGPPNEQFF. The CDR3 DNA reads as TGTGCCAGCGCGCCTCGGGGGGAGGGCCCCCCCAATGAGCAGTTCTTC.